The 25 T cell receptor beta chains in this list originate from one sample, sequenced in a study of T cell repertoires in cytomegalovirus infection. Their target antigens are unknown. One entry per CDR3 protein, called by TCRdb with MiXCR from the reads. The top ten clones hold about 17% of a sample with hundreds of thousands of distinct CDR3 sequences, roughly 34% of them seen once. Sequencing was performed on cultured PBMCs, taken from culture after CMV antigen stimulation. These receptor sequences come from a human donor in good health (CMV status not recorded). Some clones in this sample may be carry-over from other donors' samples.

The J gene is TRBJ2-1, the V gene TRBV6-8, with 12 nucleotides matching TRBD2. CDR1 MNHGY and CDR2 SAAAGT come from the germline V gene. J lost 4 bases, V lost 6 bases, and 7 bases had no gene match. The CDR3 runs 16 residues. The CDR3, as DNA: TGTGCCAGCAGCAACCCAACTAGCGGGAGGTACAATGAGCAGTTCTTC. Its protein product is CASSNPTSGRYNEQFF.

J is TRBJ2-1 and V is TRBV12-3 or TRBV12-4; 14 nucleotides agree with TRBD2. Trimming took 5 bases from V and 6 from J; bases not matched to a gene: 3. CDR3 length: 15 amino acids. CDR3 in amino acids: CASSMTSGGGNEQFF. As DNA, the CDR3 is TGTGCCAGCAGTATGACTAGCGGGGGGGGCAATGAGCAGTTCTTC.

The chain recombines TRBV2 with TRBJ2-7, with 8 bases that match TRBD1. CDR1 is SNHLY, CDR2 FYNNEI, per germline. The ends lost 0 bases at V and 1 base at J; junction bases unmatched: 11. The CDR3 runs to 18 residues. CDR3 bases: TGTGCCAGCAGTGAAGCGAAGCGACAGGGGCGGTTATCCTACGAGCAGTACGTC. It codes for CASSEAKRQGRLSYEQYV.

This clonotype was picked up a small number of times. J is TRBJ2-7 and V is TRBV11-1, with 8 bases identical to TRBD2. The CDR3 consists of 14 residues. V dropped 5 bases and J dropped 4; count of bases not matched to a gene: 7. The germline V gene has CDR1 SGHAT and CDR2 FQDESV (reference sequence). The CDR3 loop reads CASSRGGSNYEQYF. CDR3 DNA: TGTGCCAGCAGCCGGGGGGGGAGTAATTACGAGCAGTACTTC.

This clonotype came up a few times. The CDR3, as DNA: TGTGCCAGCAGCTTTCGGCAGCTAAACTACGAGCAGTACTTC. Its translation: CASSFRQLNYEQYF. The rearrangement uses TRBV7-8 and TRBJ2-7; D remains ambiguous. The germline V and J ends were trimmed by 3 bases and 3 bases, with 12 bases remaining between them. The length of the CDR3 is 14 residues. CDR1 is SGHVS, CDR2 FQNEAQ, per germline.

CDR3 bases: TGTGCCAGCAGCCCGCGCTCTAGCGGGAGTTGGACCCAGTACTTC. Its protein product is CASSPRSSGSWTQYF. The chain has TRBV11-3 and TRBJ2-5; 10 bases fit TRBD2. This CDR3 has 15 amino acids. The trim removed 5 bases at V and 7 bases at J, leaving 10 bases unmatched. CDR1 SGHNT and CDR2 YENEEA come from the germline V gene.

The DNA of the CDR3 is TGTGCCAGCAGACACCCGGGACTAGCGGGGCGAGATACGCAGTATTTT. This translates into CASRHPGLAGRDTQYF. The chain has TRBV6-2 or TRBV6-3 and TRBJ2-3, with 13 bases that match TRBD2. CDR1 MNHEY and CDR2 SVGEGT come from the germline V gene. Trimming cost V 6 bases and J 5 bases; bases outside gene matches: 8. The CDR3 length is 16 residues.

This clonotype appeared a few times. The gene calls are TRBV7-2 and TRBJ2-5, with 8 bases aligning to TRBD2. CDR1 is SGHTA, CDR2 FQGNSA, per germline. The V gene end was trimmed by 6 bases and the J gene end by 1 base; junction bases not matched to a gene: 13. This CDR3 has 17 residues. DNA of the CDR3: TGTGCCAGCAGTCTATACCGCAGCGGGAGAGGCCAAGAGACCCAGTACTTC. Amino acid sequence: CASSLYRSGRGQETQYF.

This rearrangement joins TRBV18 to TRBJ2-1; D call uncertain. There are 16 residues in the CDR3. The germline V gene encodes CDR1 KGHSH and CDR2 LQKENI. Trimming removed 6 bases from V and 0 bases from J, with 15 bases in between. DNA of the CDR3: TGTGCCAGCTCCCTGACTCCTCGAAGCTCCTACAATGAGCAGTTCTTC. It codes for CASSLTPRSSYNEQFF.

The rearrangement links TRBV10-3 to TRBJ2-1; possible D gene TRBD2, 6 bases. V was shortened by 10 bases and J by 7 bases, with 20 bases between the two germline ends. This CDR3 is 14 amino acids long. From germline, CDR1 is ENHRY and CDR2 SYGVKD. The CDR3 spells CATHGETRLNEQFF. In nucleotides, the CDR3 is TGTGCCACTCACGGAGAGACTAGACTAAATGAGCAGTTCTTC.

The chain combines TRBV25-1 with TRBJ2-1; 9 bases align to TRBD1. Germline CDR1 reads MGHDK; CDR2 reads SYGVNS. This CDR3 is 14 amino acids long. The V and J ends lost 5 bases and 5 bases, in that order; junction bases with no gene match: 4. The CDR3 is CASSPGQGNNEQFF. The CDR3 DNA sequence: TGTGCCAGCAGTCCGGGACAGGGTAACAATGAGCAGTTCTTC.

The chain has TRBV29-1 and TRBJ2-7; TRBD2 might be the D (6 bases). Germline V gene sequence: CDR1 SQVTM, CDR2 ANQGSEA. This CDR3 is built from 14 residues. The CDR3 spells CGASGARGSYEQYF. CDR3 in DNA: TGCGGCGCATCTGGGGCGCGGGGCTCCTACGAGCAGTACTTC.

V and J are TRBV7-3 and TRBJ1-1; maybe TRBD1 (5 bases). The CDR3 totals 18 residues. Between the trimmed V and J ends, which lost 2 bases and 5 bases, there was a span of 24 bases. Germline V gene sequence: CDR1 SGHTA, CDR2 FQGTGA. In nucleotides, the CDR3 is TGTGCCAGCAGCTTAGATCCGGGGCGGGGAGGGGAAGGGACTGAAGCTTTCTTT. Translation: CASSLDPGRGGEGTEAFF. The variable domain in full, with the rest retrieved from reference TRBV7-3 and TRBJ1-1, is GAGVSQTPSNKVTEKGKYVELRCDPISGHTALYWYRQSLGQGPEFLIYFQGTGAADDSGLPNDRFFAVRPEGSVSTLKIQRTERGDSAVYLCASSLDPGRGGEGTEAFFGQGTRLTVV.

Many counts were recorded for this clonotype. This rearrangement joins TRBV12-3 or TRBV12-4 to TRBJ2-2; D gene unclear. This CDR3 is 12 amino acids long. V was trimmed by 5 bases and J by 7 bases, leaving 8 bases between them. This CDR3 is CASSIVRGELFF. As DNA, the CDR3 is TGTGCCAGCAGTATAGTTCGCGGGGAGCTGTTTTTT.

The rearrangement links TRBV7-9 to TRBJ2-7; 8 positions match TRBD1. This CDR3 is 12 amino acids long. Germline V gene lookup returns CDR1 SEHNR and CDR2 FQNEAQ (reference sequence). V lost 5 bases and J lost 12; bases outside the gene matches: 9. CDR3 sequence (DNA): TGTGCCAGCAGCCTCGCCGGGACAGGAGTGTACGTC. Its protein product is CASSLAGTGVYV.

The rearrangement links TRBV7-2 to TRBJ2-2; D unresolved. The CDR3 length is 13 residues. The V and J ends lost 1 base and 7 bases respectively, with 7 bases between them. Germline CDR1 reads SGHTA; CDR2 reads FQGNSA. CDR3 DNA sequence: TGTGCCAGCAGCTTAGTTGCGCGCGGGGAGCTGTTTTTT. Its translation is CASSLVARGELFF. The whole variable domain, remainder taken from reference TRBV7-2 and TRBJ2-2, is GAGVSQSPSNKVTEKGKDVELRCDPISGHTALYWYRQSLGQGLEFLIYFQGNSAPDKSGLPSDRFSAERTGGSVSTLTIQRTQQEDSAVYLCASSLVARGELFFGEGSRLTVL.

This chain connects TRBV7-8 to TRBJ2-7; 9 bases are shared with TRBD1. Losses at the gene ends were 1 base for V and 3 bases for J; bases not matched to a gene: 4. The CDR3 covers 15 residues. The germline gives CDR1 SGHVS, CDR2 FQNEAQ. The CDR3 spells CASSLEDRGDYEQYF. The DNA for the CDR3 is TGTGCCAGCAGCTTAGAGGACAGGGGAGACTACGAGCAGTACTTC.

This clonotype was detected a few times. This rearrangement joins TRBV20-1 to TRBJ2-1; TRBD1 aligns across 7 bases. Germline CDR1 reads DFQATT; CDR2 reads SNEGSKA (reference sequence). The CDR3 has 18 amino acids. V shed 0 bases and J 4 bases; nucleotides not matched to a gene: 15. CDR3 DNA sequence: TGCAGTGCTAGAGATTACGAGAAGCAGGGGGAGTGGTACAATGAGCAGTTCTTC. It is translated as CSARDYEKQGEWYNEQFF.

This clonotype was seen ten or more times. The CDR3 DNA reads as TGTGCCAGCAGCTTAGATCAGGGAGGGCGGCTTTACAATGAGCAGTTCTTC. Protein sequence: CASSLDQGGRLYNEQFF. The chain is built from TRBV7-2 and TRBJ2-1, with 7 bases lining up with TRBD2. The trim removed 1 base at V and 4 bases at J, leaving 10 bases unmatched. This CDR3 is built from 17 residues. In germline, CDR1 is SGHTA, CDR2 FQGNSA.

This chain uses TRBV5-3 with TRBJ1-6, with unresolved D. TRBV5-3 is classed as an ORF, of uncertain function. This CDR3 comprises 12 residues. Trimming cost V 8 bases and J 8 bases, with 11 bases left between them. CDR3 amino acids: CASESADSPLHF. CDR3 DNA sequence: TGTGCCAGCGAAAGCGCGGATTCACCCCTCCACTTT.

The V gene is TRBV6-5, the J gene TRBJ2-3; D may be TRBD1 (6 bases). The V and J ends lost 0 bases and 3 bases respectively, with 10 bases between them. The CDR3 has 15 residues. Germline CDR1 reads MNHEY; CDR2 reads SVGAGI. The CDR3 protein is CASSYSVRGTDTQYF. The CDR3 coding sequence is TGTGCCAGCAGTTACTCGGTCAGGGGAACAGATACGCAGTATTTT.

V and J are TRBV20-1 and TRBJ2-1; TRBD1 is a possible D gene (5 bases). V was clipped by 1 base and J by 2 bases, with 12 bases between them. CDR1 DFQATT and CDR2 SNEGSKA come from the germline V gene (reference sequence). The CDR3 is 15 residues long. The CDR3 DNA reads TGCAGTGCTAGAGTAACAGGACACCCCTACAATGAGCAGTTCTTC. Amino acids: CSARVTGHPYNEQFF.

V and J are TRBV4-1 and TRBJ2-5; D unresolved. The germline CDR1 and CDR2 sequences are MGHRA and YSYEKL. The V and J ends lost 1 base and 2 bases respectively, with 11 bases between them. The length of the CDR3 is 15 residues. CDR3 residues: CASSQATGIQETQYF. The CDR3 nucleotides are TGCGCCAGCAGCCAAGCCACTGGGATACAAGAGACCCAGTACTTC.

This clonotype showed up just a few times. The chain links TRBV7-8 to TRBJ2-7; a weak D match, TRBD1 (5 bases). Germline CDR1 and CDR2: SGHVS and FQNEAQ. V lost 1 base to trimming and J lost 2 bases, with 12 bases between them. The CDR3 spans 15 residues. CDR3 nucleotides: TGTGCCAGCAGCTTAGGAGCAGGGTCCCCCTACGAGCAGTACTTC. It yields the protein CASSLGAGSPYEQYF.

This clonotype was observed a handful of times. The CDR3 DNA reads TGTGCCAGCAGTGAGACTTCACGGAACACTGAAGCTTTCTTT. Residues: CASSETSRNTEAFF. The chain joins TRBV6-1 to TRBJ1-1; D remains ambiguous. The V gene lost 3 bases and the J gene lost 1 base, with 9 bases spanning the gap. Germline V gene sequence: CDR1 MNHNS, CDR2 SASEGT. The CDR3 sequence is 14 residues long.